The 23 T cell receptor beta chains below all came from one sample that was sequenced in a study of long-term antiretroviral therapy in people with HIV. Samples were assayed with immunoSEQ v3.0 at survey level. The protocol was immunoSEQ multiplex PCR, while the TCRdb copy is restricted to in-frame clones and leaves out a portion. The sample gives about 27,000 clones, roughly 80% of which show up once; roughly 9% is in the top ten. This specimen was unsorted PBMCs, taken 3 years after starting antiretroviral therapy. The origin of the receptors is a man between 40 and 49 years old with HIV.

The chain carries TRBV7-2 and TRBJ1-3; no reliable D call. CDR3 size: 15 residues. Germline assignment: CDR1 SGHTA and CDR2 FQGNSA. Trimming cost V 1 base and J 3 bases, with 10 bases left between them. DNA of the CDR3: TGTGCCAGCAGCTTAGTAGCAGGAGGTGGAAACACCATATATTTT. Its translation is CASSLVAGGGNTIYF.

The gene calls are TRBV10-3 and TRBJ2-1, with 11 bases aligning to TRBD2. The germline gives CDR1 ENHRY, CDR2 SYGVKD. The CDR3 length is 15 residues. Trimming cost V 11 bases and J 7 bases; bases outside gene matches: 13. CDR3 nucleotides: TGTGCCGCAGGACTGACTAGCGGGAACGGGAATGAGCAGTTCTTC. Its translation is CAAGLTSGNGNEQFF.

The rearrangement joins TRBV28 to TRBJ1-2; no clear D. The CDR3 consists of 12 residues. CDR1 MDHEN and CDR2 SYDVKM come from the germline V gene. Trimming took 8 bases from V and 4 from J, leaving 11 bases between them. CDR3 nucleotides: TGTGCCAGCCGCGGGGTTGGCTATGGCTACACCTTC. Protein: CASRGVGYGYTF.

The chain combines TRBV27 with TRBJ2-4, with TRBD1 identical over 10 bases. The ends lost 2 bases at V and 0 bases at J; junction bases unmatched: 10. The CDR3 is 19 amino acids. The V gene's germline CDR1 is MNHEY and CDR2 SMNVEV (reference sequence). The CDR3 coding sequence is TGTGCCAGCAGTTTACGACAGGGGGCAATGGGGATAGCCAAAAACATTCAGTACTTC. It encodes CASSLRQGAMGIAKNIQYF.

CDR3 sequence: CASSFPRGQVGNEQFF. The CDR3 coding sequence is TGTGCCAGCAGCTTTCCGAGGGGGCAGGTGGGCAATGAGCAGTTCTTC. V is TRBV5-4 and J is TRBJ2-1; 7 bases map to TRBD1. V lost 2 bases and J lost 6; bases outside the gene matches: 11. There are 16 residues in the CDR3. Germline V gene sequence: CDR1 SGHNT, CDR2 YYREEE (reference sequence).

The chain is built from TRBV15 and TRBJ1-2; the D is unclear. The V end was cut by 0 bases, the J end by 4 bases, with 12 bases between. Germline V lookup: CDR1 LNHNV, CDR2 YYDKDF (reference sequence). The CDR3 loop spans 15 amino acids. DNA of the CDR3: TGTGCCACCAGCAGAGATCGGGAAGGGATCTATGGCTACACCTTC. This encodes CATSRDREGIYGYTF.

The genes are TRBV30 and TRBJ1-5; D is unresolved. Germline V gives CDR1 GTSNPN, CDR2 SVGIG (reference sequence). The CDR3 loop spans 13 amino acids. V lost 2 bases and J lost 7, with 12 bases in between. CDR3 sequence: CAWSPPFGQPQHF. The CDR3 region has the DNA TGTGCCTGGAGTCCCCCTTTCGGCCAGCCCCAGCATTTT.

In DNA form, the CDR3 reads TGTGCCAGCAGCTTAGGCAAGTGGCCGGAAAGCAGCTACGAGCAGTACTTC. Amino acid sequence: CASSLGKWPESSYEQYF. The V and J genes are TRBV7-8 and TRBJ2-7; D is unresolved. The V end lost 1 base, the J end lost 3 bases, and 19 bases lay between the germline ends. Germline lookup yields CDR1 SGHVS and CDR2 FQNEAQ. The CDR3 has 17 amino acids.

The chain employs TRBV19 and TRBJ2-3; 9 nucleotides align to TRBD1. In germline, CDR1 is LNHDA, CDR2 SQIVND (reference sequence). Trimming took 1 base from V and 3 from J; bases not matched to a gene: 11. The CDR3 runs to 18 residues. The CDR3 loop reads CASSIAAPGQGWTDTQYF. The CDR3 bases are TGTGCCAGTAGTATAGCCGCTCCGGGACAGGGATGGACAGATACGCAGTATTTT. Full variable domain (rest looked up from reference TRBV19 and TRBJ2-3): DGGITQSPKYLFRKEGQNVTLSCEQNLNHDAMYWYRQDPGQGLRLIYYSQIVNDFQKGDIAEGYSVSREKKESFPLTVTSAQKNPTAFYLCASSIAAPGQGWTDTQYFGPGTRLTVL.

This clone was observed a few times. V usage is TRBV2 and J usage is TRBJ2-1; D is undetermined. Between the trimmed V and J ends, which lost 11 bases and 0 bases, there was a span of 11 bases. This CDR3 has 13 amino acids. Germline CDR1 and CDR2: SNHLY and FYNNEI. The CDR3, as DNA: TGTGCCTTAACCCGGGCCTCCTACAATGAGCAGTTCTTC. Its protein product is CALTRASYNEQFF. The complete variable domain, with remaining parts taken from reference TRBV2 and TRBJ2-1, reads EPEVTQTPSHQVTQMGQEVILRCVPISNHLYFYWYRQILGQKVEFLVSFYNNEISEKSEIFDDQFSVERPDGSNFTLKIRSTKLEDSAMYFCALTRASYNEQFFGPGTRLTVL.

The chain has TRBV4-1 and TRBJ2-3; D may be TRBD1 (5 bases). In germline, CDR1 is MGHRA, CDR2 YSYEKL. This CDR3 comprises 17 residues. Trimming shortened V by 4 bases and J by 1 base, and 18 bases separated the two germline ends. CDR3 protein: CASSPIPGRVGTDTQYF. The CDR3 DNA is TGCGCCAGCAGCCCCATCCCGGGCAGGGTGGGCACAGATACGCAGTATTTT.

This clone has a handful of counts. This sequence joins TRBV10-3 and TRBJ1-5; unclear D gene. With 3 bases removed from V and 2 bases from J, the gap between germline ends came to 5 bases. The germline CDR1 and CDR2 sequences are ENHRY and SYGVKD. This CDR3 spans 13 amino acids. The CDR3 coding sequence is TGTGCCATCAGTGATCCGGGCAATCAGCCCCAGCATTTT. It encodes CAISDPGNQPQHF.

This clone is medium-sized (0.01 to 0.1%) by share. J is TRBJ2-4 and V is TRBV10-1; tentatively, D is TRBD1 or TRBD2 (5 bases each). Trimming stripped 3 bases from V and 2 bases from J, with 8 bases between. Germline loops: CDR1 WNHNN, CDR2 SYGVQD (reference sequence). The CDR3 is made up of 14 amino acids. The CDR3 is CASSDGGTKNIQYF. The CDR3 bases are TGCGCCAGCAGTGATGGGGGAACCAAAAACATTCAGTACTTC.

The genes are TRBV11-2 and TRBJ2-5; 9 bases map to TRBD2. V lost 4 bases, J lost 1 base, and 7 bases stayed unmatched. The CDR3 is 16 residues long. Germline V gene sequence: CDR1 SGHAT, CDR2 FQNNGV. The CDR3 here is CASSSLPSGAQETQYF. The CDR3 DNA follows: TGTGCCAGCAGCTCCCTCCCTAGCGGGGCCCAAGAGACCCAGTACTTC.

The chain links TRBV5-1 to TRBJ2-3; D is unclear. V was pared by 3 bases and J by 4 bases, with 18 bases between. The CDR3 covers 16 residues. Germline CDR1 reads SGHRS; CDR2 reads YFSETQ. Here the CDR3 DNA reads TGCGCCAGCAGCTCTGTCGGAACGTCTCGTTCAGATACGCAGTATTTT. Its protein is CASSSVGTSRSDTQYF. The complete variable domain, with remaining parts taken from reference TRBV5-1 and TRBJ2-3, reads KAGVTQTPRYLIKTRGQQVTLSCSPISGHRSVSWYQQTPGQGLQFLFEYFSETQRNKGNFPGRFSGRQFSNSRSEMNVSTLELGDSALYLCASSSVGTSRSDTQYFGPGTRLTVL.

V and J are TRBV11-1 and TRBJ2-7; the D gene is possibly TRBD2 (5 bases). The length of the CDR3 is 16 residues. Germline V gives CDR1 SGHAT, CDR2 FQDESV (reference sequence). Trimming removed 1 base from V and 0 bases from J, with 13 bases in between. The CDR3 coding sequence is TGTGCCAGCAGCTTAGTGTGGACTGCCGACTCCTACGAGCAGTACTTC. Amino acid sequence: CASSLVWTADSYEQYF.

The V call is TRBV7-9, the J call TRBJ1-4; possibly TRBD1 for D (6 bases). The CDR3 covers 17 residues. V lost 0 bases, J lost 3 bases, and 14 bases lay in between. Germline lookup yields CDR1 SEHNR and CDR2 FQNEAQ (reference sequence). Written as DNA, the CDR3 is TGTGCCAGCAGCTTAGCTTGGCAGGGGATGGCTAATGAAAAACTGTTTTTT. This translates into CASSLAWQGMANEKLFF.

The genes are TRBV5-1 and TRBJ1-4, with D maybe TRBD1 (5 bases). Between the trimmed V and J ends, which lost 1 base and 7 bases, there was a span of 14 bases. Germline CDR1 is SGHRS and CDR2 is YFSETQ. The CDR3 runs 15 residues. The CDR3 DNA reads TGCGCCAGCAGCTTGTTTGGCAGGGAACGTGAAAAACTGTTTTTT. Translated, it gives CASSLFGREREKLFF.

The CDR3 bases are TGTGCCAGCAGCTTAGCGACTACCCCCTACGAGCAGTACTTC. As protein: CASSLATTPYEQYF. V gene TRBV7-2 combines with J gene TRBJ2-7, with a weak D call TRBD2 (5 bases). V was cut by 0 bases and J by 2 bases, with 8 bases left in between. Looked up from germline, CDR1 is SGHTA and CDR2 is FQGNSA. The CDR3 has 14 amino acids.

By sample share, this clone is large (0.1 to 1%). V usage is TRBV10-3 and J usage is TRBJ1-1, with D perhaps matching TRBD1 (6 bases). Germline values: CDR1 ENHRY, CDR2 SYGVKD. This CDR3 has 14 residues. Trimming took 8 bases from V and 1 from J, leaving 14 bases between them. The CDR3 protein is CAISPQGGNTEAFF. CDR3 bases: TGTGCCATCTCCCCACAGGGCGGGAACACTGAAGCTTTCTTT.

This clone has a handful of counts. This chain joins TRBV7-3 and TRBJ2-2; 10 positions match TRBD1. V dropped 5 bases and J dropped 2; count of bases not matched to a gene: 5. The CDR3 has 16 amino acids. Germline-derived CDR1 and CDR2 are SGHTA and FQGTGA. The CDR3 sequence is CASSTGQGGNTGELFF. The CDR3 DNA is TGTGCCAGCAGCACAGGACAGGGGGGCAACACCGGGGAGCTGTTTTTT.

This clone was recorded only once. The V gene is TRBV9, the J gene TRBJ2-2, with 8 bases that match TRBD1. Germline V gene sequence: CDR1 SGDLS, CDR2 YYNGEE. The ends lost 4 bases at V and 5 bases at J; junction bases unmatched: 7. This CDR3 contains 15 residues. CDR3 sequence reads: CASSPRQGTTGELFF. In DNA, the CDR3 is TGTGCCAGCAGCCCTCGACAGGGGACAACCGGGGAGCTGTTTTTT.

V is TRBV7-8 and J is TRBJ2-3; possible D gene TRBD1, 5 bases. V was pared by 4 bases and J by 6 bases, with 11 bases between. This CDR3 has 13 amino acids. The V gene's germline CDR1 is SGHVS and CDR2 FQNEAQ. The CDR3 region is CASSSQGFDTQYF. The CDR3 nucleotides are TGTGCCAGCAGCTCCCAGGGTTTCGATACGCAGTATTTT.